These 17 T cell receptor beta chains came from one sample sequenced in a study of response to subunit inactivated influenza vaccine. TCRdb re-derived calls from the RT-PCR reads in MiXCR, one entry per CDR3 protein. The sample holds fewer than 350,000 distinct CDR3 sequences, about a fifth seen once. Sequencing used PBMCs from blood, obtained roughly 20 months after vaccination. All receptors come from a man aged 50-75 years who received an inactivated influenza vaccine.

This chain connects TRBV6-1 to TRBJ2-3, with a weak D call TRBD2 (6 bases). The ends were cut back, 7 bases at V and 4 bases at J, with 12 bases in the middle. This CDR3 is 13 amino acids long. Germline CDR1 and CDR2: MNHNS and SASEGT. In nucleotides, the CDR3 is TGTGCCAGCATTGGGACTTCCCCAGATACGCAGTATTTT. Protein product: CASIGTSPDTQYF.

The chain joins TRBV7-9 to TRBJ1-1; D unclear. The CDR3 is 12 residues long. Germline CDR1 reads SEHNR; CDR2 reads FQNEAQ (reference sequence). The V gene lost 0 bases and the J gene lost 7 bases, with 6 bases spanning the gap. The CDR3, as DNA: TGTGCCAGCAGCTTAGCGGGCCGTGAAGCTTTCTTT. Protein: CASSLAGREAFF. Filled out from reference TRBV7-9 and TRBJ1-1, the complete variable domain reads DTGVSQNPRHKITKRGQNVTFRCDPISEHNRLYWYRQTLGQGPEFLTYFQNEAQLEKSRLLSDRFSAERPKGSFSTLEIQRTEQGDSAMYLCASSLAGREAFFGQGTRLTVV.

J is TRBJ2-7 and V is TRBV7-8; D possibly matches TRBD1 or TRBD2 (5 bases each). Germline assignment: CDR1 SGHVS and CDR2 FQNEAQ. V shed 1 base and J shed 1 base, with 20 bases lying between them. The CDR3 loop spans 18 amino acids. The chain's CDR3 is CASSLGGPAGSSSYEQYF. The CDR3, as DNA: TGTGCCAGCAGCTTAGGGGGCCCGGCGGGTTCCTCGTCCTACGAGCAGTACTTC.

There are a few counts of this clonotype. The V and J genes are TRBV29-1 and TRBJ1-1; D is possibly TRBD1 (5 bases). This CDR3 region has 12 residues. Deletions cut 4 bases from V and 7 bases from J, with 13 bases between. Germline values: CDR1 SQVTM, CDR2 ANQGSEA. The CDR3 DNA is TGCAGCGTTGCCCGGGGGGGGGTTGAAGCTTTCTTT. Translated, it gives CSVARGGVEAFF. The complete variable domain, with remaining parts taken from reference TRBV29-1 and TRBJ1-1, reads SAVISQKPSRDICQRGTSLTIQCQVDSQVTMMFWYRQQPGQSLTLIATANQGSEATYESGFVIDKFPISRPNLTFSTLTVSNMSPEDSSIYLCSVARGGVEAFFGQGTRLTVV.

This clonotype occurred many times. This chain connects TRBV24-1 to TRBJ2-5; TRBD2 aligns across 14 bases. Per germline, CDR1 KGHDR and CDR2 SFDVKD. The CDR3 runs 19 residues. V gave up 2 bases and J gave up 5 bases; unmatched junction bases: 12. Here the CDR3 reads CATSDSTGTSGSMMETQYF. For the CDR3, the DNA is TGTGCCACCAGTGATTCTACCGGGACTAGCGGGAGTATGATGGAGACCCAGTACTTC.

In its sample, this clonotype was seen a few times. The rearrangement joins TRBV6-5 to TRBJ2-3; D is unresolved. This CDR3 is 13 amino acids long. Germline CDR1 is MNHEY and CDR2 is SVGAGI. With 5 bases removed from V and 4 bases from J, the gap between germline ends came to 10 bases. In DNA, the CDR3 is TGTGCCAGCAGTGCTCTTACCGCAGATACGCAGTATTTT. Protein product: CASSALTADTQYF.

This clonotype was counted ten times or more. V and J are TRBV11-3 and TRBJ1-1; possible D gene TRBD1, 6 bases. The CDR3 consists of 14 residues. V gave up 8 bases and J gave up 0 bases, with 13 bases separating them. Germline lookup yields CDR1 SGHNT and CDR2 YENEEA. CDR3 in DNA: TGTGCCAGCTCCCAAGGGGGGATGAACACTGAAGCTTTCTTT. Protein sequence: CASSQGGMNTEAFF.

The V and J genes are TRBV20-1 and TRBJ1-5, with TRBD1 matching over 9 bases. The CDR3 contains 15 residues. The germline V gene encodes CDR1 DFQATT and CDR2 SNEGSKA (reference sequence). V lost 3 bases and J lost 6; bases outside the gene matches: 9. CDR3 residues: CSASEDRGGSQPQHF. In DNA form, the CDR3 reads TGCAGTGCTAGTGAGGACAGGGGAGGGAGTCAGCCCCAGCATTTT.

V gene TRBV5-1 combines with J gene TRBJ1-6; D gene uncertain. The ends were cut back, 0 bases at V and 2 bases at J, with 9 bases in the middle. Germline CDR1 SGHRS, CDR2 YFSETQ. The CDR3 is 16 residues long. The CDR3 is CASSLEPQPYNSPLHF. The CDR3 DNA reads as TGCGCCAGCAGCTTGGAACCCCAACCCTATAATTCACCCCTCCACTTT.

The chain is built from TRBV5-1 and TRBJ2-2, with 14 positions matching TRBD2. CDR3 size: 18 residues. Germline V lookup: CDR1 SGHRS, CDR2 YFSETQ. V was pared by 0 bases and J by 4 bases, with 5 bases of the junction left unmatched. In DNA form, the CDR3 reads TGCGCCAGCAGCTTGGGCGGGACTAGCGGGAGTCCCACCGGGGAGCTGTTTTTT. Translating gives CASSLGGTSGSPTGELFF.

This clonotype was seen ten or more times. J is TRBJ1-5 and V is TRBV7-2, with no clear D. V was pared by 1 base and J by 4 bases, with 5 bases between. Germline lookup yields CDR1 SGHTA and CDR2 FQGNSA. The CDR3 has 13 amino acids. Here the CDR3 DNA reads TGTGCCAGCAGCTTAGGGGTAAATCAGCCCCAGCATTTT. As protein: CASSLGVNQPQHF.

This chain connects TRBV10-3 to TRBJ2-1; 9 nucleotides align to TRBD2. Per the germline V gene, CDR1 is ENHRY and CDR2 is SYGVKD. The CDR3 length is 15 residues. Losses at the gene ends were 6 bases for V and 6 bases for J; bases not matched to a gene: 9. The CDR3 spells CAIRALAGVGNEQFF. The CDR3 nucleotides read TGTGCCATCAGGGCCTTAGCGGGAGTAGGCAATGAGCAGTTCTTC.

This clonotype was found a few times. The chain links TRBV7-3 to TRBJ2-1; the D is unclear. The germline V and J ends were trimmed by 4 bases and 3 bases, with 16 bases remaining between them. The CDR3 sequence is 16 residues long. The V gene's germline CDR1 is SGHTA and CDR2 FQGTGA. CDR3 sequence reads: CASSSVTDRRYNEQFF. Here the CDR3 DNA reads TGTGCCAGCAGCTCAGTGACGGATAGGCGCTACAATGAGCAGTTCTTC.

The chain's CDR3 is CAISAAGGNSPLHF. CDR3 DNA sequence: TGTGCCATCAGTGCGGCGGGGGGTAATTCACCCCTCCACTTT. The gene calls are TRBV10-3 and TRBJ1-6, with D possibly being TRBD1 (5 bases). Germline loops: CDR1 ENHRY, CDR2 SYGVKD. The CDR3 sequence is 14 residues long. The V and J ends lost 4 bases and 6 bases respectively, with 10 bases between them.

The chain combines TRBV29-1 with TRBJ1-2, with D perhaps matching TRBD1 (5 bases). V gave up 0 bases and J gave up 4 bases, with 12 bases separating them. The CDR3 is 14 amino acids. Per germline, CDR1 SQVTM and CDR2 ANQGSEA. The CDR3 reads CSVEETGGTYGYTF. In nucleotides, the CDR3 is TGCAGCGTTGAAGAAACAGGCGGTACCTATGGCTACACCTTC.

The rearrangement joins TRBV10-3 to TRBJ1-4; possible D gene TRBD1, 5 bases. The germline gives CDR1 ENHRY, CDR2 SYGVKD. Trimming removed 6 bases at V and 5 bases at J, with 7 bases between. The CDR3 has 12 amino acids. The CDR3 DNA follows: TGTGCCATCAGGGGGGGGAATGAAAAACTGTTTTTT. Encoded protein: CAIRGGNEKLFF.

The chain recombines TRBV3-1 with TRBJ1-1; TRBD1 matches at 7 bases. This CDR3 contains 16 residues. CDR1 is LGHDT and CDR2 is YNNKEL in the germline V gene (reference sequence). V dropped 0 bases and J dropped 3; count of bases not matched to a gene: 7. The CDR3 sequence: CASSQDRGQRDTEAFF. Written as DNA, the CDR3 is TGTGCCAGCAGCCAAGATAGGGGGCAGAGAGACACTGAAGCTTTCTTT.